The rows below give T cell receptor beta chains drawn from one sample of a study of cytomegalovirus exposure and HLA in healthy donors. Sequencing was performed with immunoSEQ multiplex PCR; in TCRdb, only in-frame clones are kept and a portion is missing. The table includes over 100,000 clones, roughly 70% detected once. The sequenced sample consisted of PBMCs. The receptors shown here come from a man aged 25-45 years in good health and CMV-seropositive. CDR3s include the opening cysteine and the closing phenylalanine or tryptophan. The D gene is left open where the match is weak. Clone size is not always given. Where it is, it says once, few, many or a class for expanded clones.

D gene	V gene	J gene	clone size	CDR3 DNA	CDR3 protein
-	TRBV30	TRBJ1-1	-	TGTGCCTGGAGGGGGGCCGTCGGAGACCCGAACACTGAAGCTTTCTTT	CAWRGAVGDPNTEAFF
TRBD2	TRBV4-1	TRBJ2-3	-	TGCGCCAGCAGCCAAGTCGTAGCGGGGGGTTATTCAGATACGCAGTATTTT	CASSQVVAGGYSDTQYF
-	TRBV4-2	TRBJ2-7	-	TGTGCCAGCAGCCAAGGAGATTCATCCTACGAGCAGTACTTC	CASSQGDSSYEQYF
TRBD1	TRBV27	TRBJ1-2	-	TGTGCCAGCAGTTTCAGGACAGGGGAACTAGGCTATGGCTACACCTTC	CASSFRTGELGYGYTF
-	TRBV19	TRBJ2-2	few	TGTGCCAGTAAAAAAGGACTAAACACCGGGGAGCTGTTTTTT	CASKKGLNTGELFF
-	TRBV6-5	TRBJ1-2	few	TGTGCCAGCACTCGGGCCGGGAGAAGCTACACCTTC	CASTRAGRSYTF
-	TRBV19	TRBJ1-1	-	TGTGCCAGTATTAAGACAGGCTGGAACACTGAAGCTTTCTTT	CASIKTGWNTEAFF
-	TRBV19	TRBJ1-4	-	TGTGCCAGTAGTAGCGGGGGGGGCAGGACGATAGAAAAACTGTTTTTT	CASSSGGGRTIEKLFF
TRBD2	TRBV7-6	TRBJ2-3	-	TGTGCCAGCAGCTCCCTAGCGGGGGCTAGCACAGATACGCAGTATTTT	CASSSLAGASTDTQYF
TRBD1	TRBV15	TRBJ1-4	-	TGTGCCACCAGCAGACTCTTGACAGGGGGCGCCTCCAATGAAAAACTGTTTTTT	CATSRLLTGGASNEKLFF
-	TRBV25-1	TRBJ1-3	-	TGTGCCAGCAGTGAAGAGGGCGCTAGCTCTGGAAACACCATATATTTT	CASSEEGASSGNTIYF
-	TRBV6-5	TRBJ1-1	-	TGTGCCAGCAGTTACACGGCAGGGGCGATGAACACTGAAGCTTTCTTT	CASSYTAGAMNTEAFF
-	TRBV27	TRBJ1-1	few	TGTGCCAGCAGTTTATACAGATCCACTGAAGCTTTCTTT	CASSLYRSTEAFF
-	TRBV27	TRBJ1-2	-	TGTGCCAGCGGAGACAGGAGAAGCTATGGCTACACCTTC	CASGDRRSYGYTF
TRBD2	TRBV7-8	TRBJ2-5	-	TGTGCCAGCAGCCGGAGCGGGATCCAAGAGACCCAGTACTTC	CASSRSGIQETQYF
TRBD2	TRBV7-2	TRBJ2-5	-	TGTGCCAGCAGCTTAATTGGCCTAGCGGGGGGATTGGAGACCCAGTACTTC	CASSLIGLAGGLETQYF
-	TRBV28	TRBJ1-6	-	TGTGCCAGCAGTTTCCAACCGAGCTCCTATAATTCACCCCTCCACTTT	CASSFQPSSYNSPLHF
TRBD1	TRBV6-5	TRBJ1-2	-	TGTGCCAGTTGGGCACAGGGGAAAGGTGGCTACACCTTC	CASWAQGKGGYTF
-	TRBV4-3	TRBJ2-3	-	TGCGCCAGCAGCCAAGATCGTTCAGGGAGGACAGATACGCAGTATTTT	CASSQDRSGRTDTQYF
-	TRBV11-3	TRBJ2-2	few	TGTGCCAGCAGCTTACAACTGAACACCGGGGAGCTGTTTTTT	CASSLQLNTGELFF
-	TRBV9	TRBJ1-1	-	TGTGCCAGCAGCGTAGGGGCAGGGATGTATCACGCTTTCTTT	CASSVGAGMYHAFF
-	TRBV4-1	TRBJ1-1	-	TGCGCCAGCAGGGGGAGTCGGAACACTGAAGCTTTCTTT	CASRGSRNTEAFF
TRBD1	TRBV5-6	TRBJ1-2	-	TGTGCCAGCAGTTCCGGACAGGGAACGCCGGCCTATGGCTACACCTTC	CASSSGQGTPAYGYTF
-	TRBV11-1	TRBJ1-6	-	TGTGCCAGCAGCTTAACAGGGAATAATTCACCCCTCCACTTT	CASSLTGNNSPLHF
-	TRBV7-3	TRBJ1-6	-	TGTGCCAGCAGCCTCAGGGATTTGCGGTCCTTTAGGCATTCACCCCTCCACTTT	CASSLRDLRSFRHSPLHF
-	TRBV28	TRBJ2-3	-	TGTGCCAGCTCCGAGGTCGGGGAAACCCCGCAGGATACGCAGTATTTT	CASSEVGETPQDTQYF
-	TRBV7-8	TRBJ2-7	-	TGTGCCAGCAGCTTAGCCAGGGGAGGAGGGGGCCCGTCCTCCTACGAGCAGTACTTC	CASSLARGGGGPSSYEQYF
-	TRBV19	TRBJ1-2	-	TGTGCCAGTAGTATAGGTTTCCAAGGCGGCGGCTACACCTTC	CASSIGFQGGGYTF
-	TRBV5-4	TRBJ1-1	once	TGTGCCAGCAGCTTGGTGTCAGGTGAAGCTTTCTTT	CASSLVSGEAFF
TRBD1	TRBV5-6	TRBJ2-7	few	TGTGCCAGCAGCTTTTTGGGACAGGGGTACGAGCAGTACTTC	CASSFLGQGYEQYF
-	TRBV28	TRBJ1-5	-	TGTGCCAGCAGCCCCCAGGTGAAGGGAGGTTGGAACAATCAGCCCCAGCATTTT	CASSPQVKGGWNNQPQHF
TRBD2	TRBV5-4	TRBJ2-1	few	TGTGCCAGCAGCCCAATGGGCGGGACTAGGATCTTAATTGAGCAGTTCTTC	CASSPMGGTRILIEQFF
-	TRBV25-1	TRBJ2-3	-	TGTGCCAGCAGTCCACCGGGGGGCCTAACGCAGTATTTT	CASSPPGGLTQYF
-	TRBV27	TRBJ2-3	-	TGTGCCAGCAGTTTTTATCGACACCTTAGGAAAGATACGCAGTATTTT	CASSFYRHLRKDTQYF